Sequencing of this T cell receptor beta chain was carried out in a study of blood T cell repertoires in COVID-19 (TCRdb year 2020). Turning to the overall study: Samples covering the acute and convalescent phases of COVID-19 were provided by collaborators in the United States, Italy and Spain. The material from the prospective study consisted of cDNA or gDNA derived from T cells, B-cell-depleted T cells, or PBMCs. The dataset comprised deeply sampled blood TCRbeta repertoires from subjects exposed to, actively infected with, or recovered from COVID-19. The repertoires were released in a freely available public database meant as a resource for research on the immune response to SARS-CoV-2. The samples were drawn from the first 160 participants of the ongoing ImmuneRACE study and from some 1,300 subjects provided by 6 global collaborators. The sample metadata nearly always contained a de-identified subject ID, COVID-19 status, age in years and sex. Where HLA class I and class II types were available, the types were taken from metadata supplied by the sample provider, not from assay-based typing.

Whole blood was collected in K2EDTA tubes by collaborating institutions according to the institutions' own protocols. Collaborator samples were shipped for TCRbeta analysis as frozen whole blood, isolated PBMCs, or DNA extracted from either sample type. Unmatched junction bases come to 4, with V trimmed by 3 bases and J by 9 bases. Based on the germline V gene, the CDR1 and CDR2 sequences are SGHTA and FQGNSA. The CDR3 numbers 14 residues from cysteine through phenylalanine. The retained sequence is limited to the CDR3, 42 bases, with the frame set at the first base. This clone turned up a few times. What this receptor recognizes is not known. No base quality information exists; no much larger clone differs at one position. The full study reports these points: How much clinical and demographic metadata was included differed by source and by participant, and the metadata was provided uncurated.

The immunoSEQ Assay, a bias-controlled multiplex PCR, was used to amplify TCRbeta CDR3 regions from genomic DNA. The published analysis was carried out like this. Nucleated cell counts per sample were estimated from amplification of reference gene primers within the assay. To quantify the absolute abundance of each unique TCRbeta CDR3 rearrangement, sequence reads were collapsed and filtered. Productive Simpson clonality was computed per sample as the square root of Simpson's diversity index over productive rearrangements. Not all clones reach the TCRdb copy of this immuneACCESS table, which keeps in-frame sequences only. Checked studies attribute under half of the gap to unresolved V genes and leave the rest unexplained. V, J and clone size are taken as reported in that table, and D and trimming were inferred from the DNA itself. A total of about 69,000 clones appear in this sample, 79% of them only once. The ten largest clones take up about 15% of the sample.

The V and J genes are TRBV7-2 and TRBJ2-1; the central 11 bases match TRBD1. The source of this sequence is a man aged 55 to 70 with acute or convalescent COVID-19. Sequenced material: peripheral blood. For the CDR3, the sequence is CASSFGQGAGEQFF. The nucleotide sequence is given as TGTGCCAGCAGCTTTGGACAGGGGGCAGGTGAGCAGTTCTTC.